These 12 T cell receptor beta chains originate from one sample sequenced in a study of neurological immune-mediated disorders. TCRdb recomputed calls from the 5' RACE reads with MiXCR, one row per CDR3 protein. The table has about 36,000 distinct CDR3 sequences, over 9% seen once. The material sequenced was PBMCs. These receptors were taken from a woman in her twenties or thirties with HTLV-1-associated myelopathy (HAM/TSP).

This clonotype was counted ten times or more. DNA for the CDR3: TGTGCCAGCAGCTTACAGGGGGCTGGGGACGAGCAGTACTTC. Protein product: CASSLQGAGDEQYF. This chain links TRBV6-1 with TRBJ2-7; 9 bases match TRBD1. CDR3 length: 14 residues. Germline assignment: CDR1 MNHNS and CDR2 SASEGT. The V segment lost 6 bases and the J segment 5 bases; nucleotides outside the gene matches: 8.

There are many counts of this clonotype. This chain connects TRBV20-1 to TRBJ1-1; the D gene is possibly TRBD1 (5 bases). Per germline, CDR1 DFQATT and CDR2 SNEGSKA (reference sequence). Trimming shortened V by 6 bases and J by 4 bases, and 15 bases separated the two germline ends. CDR3 length: 13 amino acids. The CDR3 sequence: CSAEAGFGTEAFF. The CDR3 DNA follows: TGCAGTGCAGAAGCAGGGTTCGGCACTGAAGCTTTCTTT.

This clonotype was seen at least ten times. The chain joins TRBV20-1 to TRBJ1-2; D ambiguous. V was cut by 2 bases and J by 4 bases, with 11 bases left in between. Germline CDR1 is DFQATT and CDR2 is SNEGSKA (reference sequence). The CDR3 has 13 amino acids. The CDR3 sequence is CSARQTSFYGYTF. In nucleotides, the CDR3 is TGCAGTGCTAGACAGACGTCTTTCTATGGCTACACCTTC.

This clonotype was seen many times. DNA of the CDR3: TGCAGTGCTAGAGACACCGGGACGAACACTGAAGCTTTCTTT. It is translated as CSARDTGTNTEAFF. This chain connects TRBV20-1 to TRBJ1-1, with D maybe TRBD1 (5 bases). V lost 0 bases and J lost 1, with 9 bases in between. This CDR3 contains 14 residues. Looked up from germline, CDR1 is DFQATT and CDR2 is SNEGSKA (reference sequence).

This clonotype was picked up many times. The V call is TRBV20-1, the J call TRBJ2-1; 7 nucleotides agree with TRBD1. The CDR3 has 14 amino acids. The junction had 7 bases not matched to a gene; V was cut back by 6 bases and J by 2 bases. CDR1 is DFQATT, CDR2 SNEGSKA, per germline (reference sequence). CDR3: CSARTGTAYNEQFF. For the CDR3, the DNA is TGCAGTGCGAGGACCGGGACAGCCTACAATGAGCAGTTCTTC.

This clonotype was observed many times. CDR3 DNA sequence: TGTGCCAGCAGCTTAGGACCCCCGGGGGAGCTGTTTTTT. It yields the protein CASSLGPPGELFF. V and J are TRBV11-3 and TRBJ2-2; no reliable D call. V was clipped by 1 base and J by 8 bases, with 8 bases between them. Germline loops: CDR1 SGHNT, CDR2 YENEEA. This CDR3 spans 13 amino acids.

Points on this clonotype: One end of the junction varies from germline; a read error may be responsible. The gene calls are TRBV5-6 and TRBJ2-2; no reliable D call. CDR1 is SGHDT and CDR2 is YYEEEE in the germline V gene. This CDR3 region has 15 residues. DNA of the CDR3: TGTGCCAGCAGTCGTCAGAGGTTGAACACCGTGGAGCTGTTTTTT. Translated: CASSRQRLNTVELFF.

This clonotype has a count of ten or more. The genes are TRBV24-1 and TRBJ2-2, with D perhaps matching TRBD1 or TRBD2 (5 bases each). The germline gives CDR1 KGHDR, CDR2 SFDVKD. The length of the CDR3 is 16 residues. V lost 4 bases and J lost 4, with 15 bases in between. For the CDR3, the DNA is TGTGCCACCAGTGACTCCACCGGGACCATCACCGGGGAGCTGTTTTTT. Amino acid sequence: CATSDSTGTITGELFF.

This clonotype was observed many times. The J gene is TRBJ2-5, the V gene TRBV29-1; maybe TRBD2 (6 bases). In germline, CDR1 is SQVTM, CDR2 ANQGSEA. Between the trimmed V and J ends, which lost 6 bases and 3 bases, there was a span of 17 bases. This CDR3 comprises 14 residues. The CDR3 spells CSVARGGIKETQYF. CDR3 nucleotides: TGCAGCGTGGCCCGGGGAGGAATAAAAGAGACCCAGTACTTC.

This clonotype came up many times. The chain is built from TRBV5-1 and TRBJ2-7, with 8 positions matching TRBD2. Trimming cost V 1 base and J 4 bases; bases outside gene matches: 7. The germline gives CDR1 SGHRS, CDR2 YFSETQ. There are 15 residues in the CDR3. CDR3 loop: CASSLLGGEPYEQYF. CDR3 in DNA: TGCGCCAGCAGCTTGCTCGGGGGGGAGCCATACGAGCAGTACTTC.

This clonotype was detected many times. The chain links TRBV20-1 to TRBJ2-1; 13 bases fit TRBD2. With 5 bases clipped from V and 5 bases from J, the junction kept 6 bases outside the gene matches. The CDR3 extends over 15 amino acids. Germline CDR1 is DFQATT and CDR2 is SNEGSKA (reference sequence). This CDR3 is CSAGSGTSGDNEQFF. CDR3 nucleotides: TGCAGTGCTGGGTCCGGGACTAGCGGGGACAATGAGCAGTTCTTC.

This clonotype appeared many times. The V and J genes are TRBV5-1 and TRBJ1-2; 7 bases are shared with TRBD1. Germline CDR1 reads SGHRS; CDR2 reads YFSETQ. CDR3 length: 14 residues. J gave up 3 bases and V 3 bases, and 5 bases lay outside the gene matches. The CDR3 coding sequence is TGCGCCAGCAGCTGGACCACAGGGGACTATGGCTACACCTTC. Protein product: CASSWTTGDYGYTF.